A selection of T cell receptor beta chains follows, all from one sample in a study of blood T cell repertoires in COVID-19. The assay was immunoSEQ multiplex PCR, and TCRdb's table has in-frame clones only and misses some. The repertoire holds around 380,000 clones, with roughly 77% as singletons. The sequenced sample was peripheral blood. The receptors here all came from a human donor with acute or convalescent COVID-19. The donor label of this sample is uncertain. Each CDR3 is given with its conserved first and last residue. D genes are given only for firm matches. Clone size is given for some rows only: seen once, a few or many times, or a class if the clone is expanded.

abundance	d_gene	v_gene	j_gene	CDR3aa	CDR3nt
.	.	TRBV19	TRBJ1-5	CASRQGNQPQHF	TGTGCCAGTAGACAGGGAAATCAGCCCCAGCATTTT
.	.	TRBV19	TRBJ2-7	CASSMYDSRSLYEQYF	TGTGCCAGTAGTATGTACGACTCAAGGAGCCTCTACGAGCAGTACTTC
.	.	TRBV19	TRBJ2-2	CASSITGRGTGELFF	TGTGCCAGTAGTATCACAGGGAGAGGCACCGGGGAGCTGTTTTTT
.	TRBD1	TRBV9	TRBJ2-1	CASSVVQGVNNEQFF	TGTGCCAGCAGCGTAGTCCAGGGGGTTAACAATGAGCAGTTCTTC
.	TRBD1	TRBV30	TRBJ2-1	CAWSADRGPYNEQFF	TGTGCCTGGAGTGCGGACAGGGGACCCTACAATGAGCAGTTCTTC
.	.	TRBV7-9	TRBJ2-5	CASSFNVQETQYF	TGTGCCAGCAGCTTTAATGTCCAAGAGACCCAGTACTTC
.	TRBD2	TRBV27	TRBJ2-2	CASSTPRGGRIETGELFF	TGTGCCAGCAGTACCCCTCGGGGGGGGAGGATTGAAACCGGGGAGCTGTTTTTT
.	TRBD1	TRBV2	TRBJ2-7	CASSGPQGAHEQYF	TGTGCCAGCAGTGGACCACAGGGGGCCCACGAGCAGTACTTC
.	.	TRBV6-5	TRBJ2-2	CASSYRTGELFF	TGTGCCAGCAGTTACCGGACCGGGGAGCTGTTTTTT
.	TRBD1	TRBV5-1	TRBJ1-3	CASSPPPGQGKLDTIYF	TGCGCCAGCAGCCCTCCTCCGGGACAGGGGAAGTTAGACACCATATATTTT
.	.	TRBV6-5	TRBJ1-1	CASRTRQEGTEAFF	TGTGCCAGCAGGACCCGACAGGAAGGCACTGAAGCTTTCTTT
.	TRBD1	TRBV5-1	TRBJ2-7	CASSSGGYEQYF	TGCGCCAGCAGCTCAGGGGGCTACGAGCAGTACTTC
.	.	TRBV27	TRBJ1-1	CASSSRYKNTEAFF	TGTGCCAGCAGTTCCAGATATAAGAACACTGAAGCTTTCTTT
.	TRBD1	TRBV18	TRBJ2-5	CASSPDRGLIGETQYF	TGTGCCAGCTCACCAGACAGGGGGCTGATTGGGGAGACCCAGTACTTC
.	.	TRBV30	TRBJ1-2	CAWRDSVGGGYTF	TGTGCCTGGAGGGACAGTGTTGGCGGTGGCTACACCTTC
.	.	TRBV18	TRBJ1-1	CASSLNREGEAFF	TGTGCCAGCTCACTGAACAGGGAGGGTGAAGCTTTCTTT
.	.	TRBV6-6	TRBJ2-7	CASSYTSPRVVGEQYF	TGTGCCAGCAGTTACACCTCGCCCAGGGTGGTTGGCGAGCAGTACTTC
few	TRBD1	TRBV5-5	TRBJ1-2	CASSHTGGVGYGYTF	TGTGCCAGCAGCCACACAGGGGGCGTCGGCTATGGCTACACCTTC